This T cell receptor (beta chain) was sequenced for a study of beta chain features in type 1 diabetes. Unmatched junction bases numbered 4, after V lost 5 bases and J lost 4 bases. Germline assignment: CDR1 MNHEY and CDR2 SMNVEV (reference sequence). This CDR3 spans 14 amino acids. Every bit of the isolated RNA underwent reverse transcription, so sequencing read expressed TCRB transcripts. This table comes from immunoSEQ multiplex PCR, and its TCRdb copy is limited to in-frame clones, with some not included. Seen here are 300,000 to 350,000 clones, approximately 13% observed once, and the top ten hold over 0.014%. Notes on the study in general: Shortening that was moderate but significant affected the TCRB CDR3s of Type 1 diabetes patients in all four CD4+ subsets. It was among patients, rather than healthy donors, that naive, central memory and Treg TCRB repertoires appeared more similar.

As for this clone: Its antigen is unidentified.

This TCR came from a young woman with type 1 diabetes. The chain links TRBV27 to TRBJ2-7; 11 positions match TRBD1. Sequencing was carried out using naive CD4+ T cells from blood. The CDR3 spells CASSDGQGAYEQYF. The CDR3 DNA sequence: TGTGCCAGCAGTGATGGACAGGGGGCATACGAGCAGTACTTC.